This entry describes one TCR beta chain. The V and J ends lost 6 bases and 2 bases, in that order; junction bases with no gene match: 6. Germline loops: CDR1 SNHLY, CDR2 FYNNEI. The CDR3 runs to 14 residues. Patients having Susac syndrome satisfied recently defined diagnostic criteria for definite or probable disease. Negative isolation was applied to CD8+ and CD4+ T cells, and FACS enrichment was applied to TEMRA cells. A quantity of roughly 0.5 to 1 ug RNA underwent reverse transcription using random hexamers. TCRdb re-called the immunoSEQ multiplex PCR reads with MiXCR, one entry per CDR3 protein. This sample has 150,000 to 190,000 distinct CDR3 sequences, with around 96% found just once. This sample was included in a study of CD8 T cells in Susac syndrome. On the study more broadly: Fewer than ten of the sequenced Susac syndrome patients were in remission, and 5 or 6 had active disease.

The sample was CD4+ T cells from PBMCs. The TCR sequence derives from a human donor with Susac syndrome. The gene calls are TRBV2 and TRBJ2-5, with 7 nucleotides matching TRBD1. The CDR3 spells CASRPDREQETQYF. The DNA of the CDR3 is TGTGCCAGCAGGCCCGACAGGGAACAAGAGACCCAGTACTTC.